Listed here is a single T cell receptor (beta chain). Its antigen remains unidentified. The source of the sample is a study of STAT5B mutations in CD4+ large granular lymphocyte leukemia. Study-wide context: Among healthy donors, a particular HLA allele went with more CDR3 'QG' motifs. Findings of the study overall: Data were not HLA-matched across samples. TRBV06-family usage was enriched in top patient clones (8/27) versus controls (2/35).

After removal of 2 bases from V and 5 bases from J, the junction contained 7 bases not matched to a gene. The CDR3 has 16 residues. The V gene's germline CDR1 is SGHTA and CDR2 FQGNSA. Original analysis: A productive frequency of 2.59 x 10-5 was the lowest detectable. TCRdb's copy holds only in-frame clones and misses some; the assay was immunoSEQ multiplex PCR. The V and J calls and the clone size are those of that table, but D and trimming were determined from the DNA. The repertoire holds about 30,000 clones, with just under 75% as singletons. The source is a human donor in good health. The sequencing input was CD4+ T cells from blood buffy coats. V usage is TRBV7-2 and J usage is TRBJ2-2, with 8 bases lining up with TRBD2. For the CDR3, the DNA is TGTGCCAGCAGCTTATTTCCAGCGGGAGTTACCGGGGAGCTGTTTTTT. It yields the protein CASSLFPAGVTGELFF.